This is a list of T cell receptor beta chains from one sample in a study of T cell responses to AZD1222 COVID-19 vaccine. Clones were read by immunoSEQ multiplex PCR, and TCRdb kept only the in-frame ones, dropping some. The repertoire holds some 150,000 clones, with 70% to 90% as singletons. The specimen was peripheral blood, collected 28 days after the second AZD1222 dose. These receptors were taken from an adult who received the AZD1222 COVID-19 vaccine. The conserved cysteine and the conserved F or W are not part of the CDR3 here. Clone size, where shown, is once, few, many, or a class for clones that have expanded.

J gene: TRBJ2-1; CDR3 length: 13; clone size: NA; V gene: TRBV4-1; CDR3 protein: ASSLEGRSYNEQF
J gene: TRBJ2-7; CDR3 length: 11; clone size: NA; V gene: TRBV19; CDR3 protein: ATGAGGSGEQY
J gene: TRBJ2-3; CDR3 length: 11; clone size: once; V gene: TRBV10-1; CDR3 protein: ASSNRETDTQY
J gene: TRBJ1-5; CDR3 length: 12; clone size: once; V gene: TRBV10-1; CDR3 protein: ASTAGQNNQPQH
J gene: TRBJ2-7; CDR3 length: 14; clone size: NA; V gene: TRBV5-5; CDR3 protein: ASSPRAGLVMDEQY
J gene: TRBJ1-3; CDR3 length: 10; clone size: once; V gene: TRBV9; CDR3 protein: ASSVGGNTIY
J gene: TRBJ1-4; CDR3 length: 13; clone size: few; V gene: TRBV10-3; CDR3 protein: AISENPGRDEKLF
J gene: TRBJ1-3; CDR3 length: 12; clone size: NA; V gene: TRBV5-1; CDR3 protein: ASSLGSSGNTIY
J gene: TRBJ2-1; CDR3 length: 12; clone size: NA; V gene: TRBV5-1; CDR3 protein: ASSPEQGPEEQF
J gene: TRBJ2-7; CDR3 length: 12; clone size: NA; V gene: TRBV30; CDR3 protein: AWSPDRGHYEQY
J gene: TRBJ1-5; CDR3 length: 13; clone size: NA; V gene: TRBV18; CDR3 protein: ASSPDTGSGQPQH